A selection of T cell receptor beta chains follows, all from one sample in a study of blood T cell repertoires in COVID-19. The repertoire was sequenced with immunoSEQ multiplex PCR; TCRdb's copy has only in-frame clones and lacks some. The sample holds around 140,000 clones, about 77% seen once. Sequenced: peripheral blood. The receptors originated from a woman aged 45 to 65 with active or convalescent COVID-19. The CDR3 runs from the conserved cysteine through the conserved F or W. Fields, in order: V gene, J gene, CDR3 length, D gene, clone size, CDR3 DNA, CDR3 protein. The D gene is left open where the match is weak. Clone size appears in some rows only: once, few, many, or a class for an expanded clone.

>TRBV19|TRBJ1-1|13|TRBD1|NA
TGTGCCACCTCGACAGGGGGCTTCACTGAAGCTTTCTTT
CATSTGGFTEAFF
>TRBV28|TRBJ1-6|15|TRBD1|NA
TGTGCCAGCAGTTTCCGTCACAGGGGGCTTTCACCCCTCCACTTT
CASSFRHRGLSPLHF
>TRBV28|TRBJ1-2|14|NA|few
TGTGCCAGCAGTTTAGGGGGCCAGGAGCGCGGCTACACCTTC
CASSLGGQERGYTF
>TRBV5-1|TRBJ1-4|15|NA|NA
TGCGCCAGCAGCTTAGGCAGGGGAACTAATGAAAAACTGTTTTTT
CASSLGRGTNEKLFF
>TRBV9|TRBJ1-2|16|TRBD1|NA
TGTGCCAGACGCACCGGGACAGGGGGAGGTAACTATGGCTACACCTTC
CARRTGTGGGNYGYTF
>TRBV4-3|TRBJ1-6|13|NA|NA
TGCGCCAGCAGCCAAGTCGTTAATTCACCCCTCCACTTT
CASSQVVNSPLHF
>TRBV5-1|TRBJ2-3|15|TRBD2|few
TGCGCCAGCAGGGAGACTAGCGGGGGGGAAGATACGCAGTATTTT
CASRETSGGEDTQYF
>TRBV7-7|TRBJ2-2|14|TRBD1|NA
TGTGCTAGCAGGCTACGACAGGGGGCCGGGGAGCTGTTTTTT
CASRLRQGAGELFF
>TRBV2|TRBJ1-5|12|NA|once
TGTGCCAGCAAACAGGATAATCAGCCCCAGCATTTT
CASKQDNQPQHF
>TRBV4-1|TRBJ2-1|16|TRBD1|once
TGCGCCAGCAGCCAAGATATGCGGGACAGGGACAATGAGCAGTTCTTC
CASSQDMRDRDNEQFF
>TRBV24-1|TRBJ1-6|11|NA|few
TGTGCCGCCACCCGGTTAGCGCCCCTCCACTTT
CAATRLAPLHF
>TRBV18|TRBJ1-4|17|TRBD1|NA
TGTGCCAGCTCACCACCAGGACAGGTCGCGGGTATCGAAAAACTGTTTTTT
CASSPPGQVAGIEKLFF
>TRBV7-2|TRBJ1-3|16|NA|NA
TGTGCCAGCAGCTTAAGTCCGGGTAGCTCTGGAAACACCATATATTTT
CASSLSPGSSGNTIYF
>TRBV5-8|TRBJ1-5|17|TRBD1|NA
TGTGCCAGCAGCTTGATCCACGGGACAGCAGACAATCAGCCCCAGCATTTT
CASSLIHGTADNQPQHF
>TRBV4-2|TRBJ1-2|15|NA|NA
TGTGCCAGCAGCCAAGACCCCTATTCTAACTATGGCTACACCTTC
CASSQDPYSNYGYTF
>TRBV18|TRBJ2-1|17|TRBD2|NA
TGTGCCAGCTCACCCCCGGGACTAGCGGGAGGGTACAATGAGCAGTTCTTC
CASSPPGLAGGYNEQFF
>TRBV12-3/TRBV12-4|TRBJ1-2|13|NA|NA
TGTGCCAGCAGTTTGGACAGATACTATGGCTACACCTTC
CASSLDRYYGYTF
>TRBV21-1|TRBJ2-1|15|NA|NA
TGTGCCAGCAGTAAAACGGAAGGACTGTGGAATGAGCAGTTCTTC
CASSKTEGLWNEQFF
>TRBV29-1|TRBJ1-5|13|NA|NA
TGCAGCGTTCAGGGTGGGGAGGATCAGCCCCAGCATTTT
CSVQGGEDQPQHF
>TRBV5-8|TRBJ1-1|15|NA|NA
TGTGCCAGCAGCTTGTTGTCCCAGGGGAACACTGAAGCTTTCTTT
CASSLLSQGNTEAFF
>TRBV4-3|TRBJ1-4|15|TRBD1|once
TGCGCCAGCAGCCAAGTGACAGGGGCCGAGGGAAAACTGTTTTTT
CASSQVTGAEGKLFF
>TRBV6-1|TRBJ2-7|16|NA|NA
TGTGCCAGCAGTGAGCCGGGGGTGGGAGGGGGCTACGAGCAGTACTTC
CASSEPGVGGGYEQYF
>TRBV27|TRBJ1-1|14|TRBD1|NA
TGTGCCAGCAGCCCGACAGGGTTGAACACTGAAGCTTTCTTT
CASSPTGLNTEAFF
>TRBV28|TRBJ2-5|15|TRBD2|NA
TGTGCCAGCAGTTTAACGGGGGGGGGCCAAGAGGCCCAGTACTTC
CASSLTGGGQEAQYF
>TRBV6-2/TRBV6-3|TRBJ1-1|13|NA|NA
TGTGCCAGCAGTTACCGGTTGAGGTCTGGAGCTTTCTTT
CASSYRLRSGAFF
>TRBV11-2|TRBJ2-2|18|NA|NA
TGTGCCAGCAGCTTAGGAAGGGGCAGGGGCCGGAACACCGGGGAGCTGTTTTTT
CASSLGRGRGRNTGELFF
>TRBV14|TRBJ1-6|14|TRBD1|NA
TGTGCCAGCAGCCGGAACAGGGGTGCTTCACCCCTCCACTTT
CASSRNRGASPLHF
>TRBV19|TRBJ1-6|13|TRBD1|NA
TGTGCCAGTAGTAGGGGACAGAATTCACCCCTCCACTTT
CASSRGQNSPLHF
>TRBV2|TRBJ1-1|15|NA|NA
TGTGCCAGCAGCCAACGGATCGGGATGAACACTGAAGCTTTCTTT
CASSQRIGMNTEAFF
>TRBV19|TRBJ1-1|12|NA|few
TGTGCCAGTAAGGGGTGGTACACTGAAGCTTTCTTT
CASKGWYTEAFF
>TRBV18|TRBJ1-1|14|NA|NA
TGTGCCAGCTCACCACTTACGGGGTACACTGAAGCTTTCTTT
CASSPLTGYTEAFF
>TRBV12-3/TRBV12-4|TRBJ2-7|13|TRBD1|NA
TGTGCCAGCAGCCCTGGACAGGGGCACGAGCAGTACTTC
CASSPGQGHEQYF
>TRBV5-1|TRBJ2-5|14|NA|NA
TGCGCCAGCAGCTTGGCCGGGGGACGAGAGACCCAGTACTTC
CASSLAGGRETQYF
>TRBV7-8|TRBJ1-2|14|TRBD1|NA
TGTGCCAGCAGCTCGGGGACAGGAAACTATGGCTACACCTTC
CASSSGTGNYGYTF
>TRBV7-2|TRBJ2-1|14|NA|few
TGTGCCAGCAGCTCCTCCCCGTCTCAGACACCGCAGTTCTTC
CASSSSPSQTPQFF
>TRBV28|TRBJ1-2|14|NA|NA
TGTGCCAGCAGTTCCACAGCACCTAACTATGGCTACACCTTC
CASSSTAPNYGYTF
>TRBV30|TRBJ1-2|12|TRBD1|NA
TGTGCCTCGACAGGGGTCAACTATGGCTACACCTTC
CASTGVNYGYTF
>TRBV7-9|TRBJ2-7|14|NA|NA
TGTGCCAGCAGCCTCCCCCCTTTATCCTACGAGCAGTACTTC
CASSLPPLSYEQYF
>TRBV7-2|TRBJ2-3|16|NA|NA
TGTGCCAGCAGCGCACGACAGGCATTCAGCACAGATACGCAGTATTTT
CASSARQAFSTDTQYF
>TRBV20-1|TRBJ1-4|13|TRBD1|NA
TGCAGTGCTAGTGGGACAGCGGTCGAAAAACTGTTTTTT
CSASGTAVEKLFF